The clone carrying this T cell receptor beta chain has ten or more counts. No antigen is known for it. The sample comes from a study of CD8 T cells in ankylosing spondylitis. Notes on the study in general: As reported, disease-linked clones showed significant enrichment in matched ankylosing spondylitis synovial fluid. Disease-linked clones bore a CD8+ phenotype, appearing relatively rarely in peripheral blood. In reactive arthritis synovial fluid and blood, some motif variants had been reported before.

Making use of molecular barcodes, quantitative 5'-RACE generated TCR beta libraries. TCRdb processed the 5' RACE reads anew with MiXCR; each CDR3 protein has one entry. The table lists tens of thousands of distinct CDR3 sequences, around 6.2% of them singletons. CDR1 and CDR2 from the germline V gene are SGHDN and FVKESK. The V gene end was trimmed by 5 bases and the J gene end by 9 bases; junction bases not matched to a gene: 9. The CDR3 is 13 residues long. The specimen was blood, either unsorted or a sorted T cell fraction (not recorded which). The origin of this receptor is a male donor with ankylosing spondylitis or in good health (not recorded which). The chain combines TRBV14 with TRBJ1-2; 7 nucleotides line up with TRBD1. The CDR3 DNA follows: TGTGCCAGCAGCGGTAATCACAGGGGAAGCTACACCTTC. Residues: CASSGNHRGSYTF.